One sample yielded the 21 T cell receptor beta chains listed below, sequenced in a study of blood T cells in healthy people across ages (dated by TCRdb to about 2015). To prepare the library, 5' RACE was applied. Sequenced using an Illumina HiSeq 2500. A second PCR of roughly 7 to 12 cycles was run with a J-beta primer mix and a sample-barcoded 5' primer. TCRdb handled the public reads itself, with Q25 trimming in fastp and clone calling in MiXCR, and kept productive beta chains. Entries are consolidated by CDR3 protein sequence, retaining the most common genes and DNA. Present in this sample are more than 1 million distinct CDR3 sequences, roughly 45% of which were seen just once. Around 18% of the sample lies in the top ten. What was sequenced was blood. Receptor source: a woman aged 55-70 years in good health.

The chain links TRBV6-5 to TRBJ2-5; D is unclear. CDR3 length: 16 amino acids. Germline loops: CDR1 MNHEY, CDR2 SVGAGI. V dropped 0 bases and J dropped 1 base, with 12 bases sitting between them. The CDR3: CASSYSIARFQETQYF. The CDR3 DNA sequence: TGTGCCAGCAGTTACTCGATAGCCAGATTCCAAGAGACCCAGTACTTC.

The rearrangement links TRBV7-9 to TRBJ2-1; TRBD1 agrees at 7 bases. Germline CDR1 and CDR2: SEHNR and FQNEAQ (reference sequence). V was clipped by 3 bases and J by 4 bases; unmatched bases: 6. This CDR3 comprises 15 residues. The CDR3 nucleotides read TGTGCCAGCAGCTTCCCCAGGGGGATTTACAATGAGCAGTTCTTC. Translated: CASSFPRGIYNEQFF.

This clonotype turned up a few times. The V gene is TRBV29-1, the J gene TRBJ2-1; 8 bases match TRBD2. The CDR3 is made up of 18 amino acids. Unmatched junction bases numbered 17, after V lost 4 bases and J lost 3 bases. Germline V CDR1 and CDR2: SQVTM, ANQGSEA. In DNA form, the CDR3 reads TGCAGCGTTGTACAGGGAGCTAGCGGGCGGAAACGCTACAATGAGCAGTTCTTC. Residues: CSVVQGASGRKRYNEQFF.

This clonotype appeared a few times. The rearrangement uses TRBV2 and TRBJ2-1; D unclear. With 8 bases removed from V and 0 bases from J, the gap between germline ends came to 8 bases. The length of the CDR3 is 13 residues. Germline V gene data show CDR1 as SNHLY and CDR2 as FYNNEI. The CDR3 sequence: CASELYSYNEQFF. CDR3 bases: TGTGCCAGCGAGCTTTACTCCTACAATGAGCAGTTCTTC.

This clonotype was observed a handful of times. V usage is TRBV27 and J usage is TRBJ1-2, with 7 positions matching TRBD1. CDR1 is MNHEY, CDR2 SMNVEV, per germline (reference sequence). This CDR3 contains 15 residues. Trimming at V came to 3 bases and at J to 7 bases, leaving 11 bases not matched to a gene. CDR3 DNA: TGTGCCAGCAGTTTCGGGACAGCCCTTGGCGGTGGCTACACCTTC. Protein product: CASSFGTALGGGYTF.

The chain has TRBV12-3 or TRBV12-4 and TRBJ2-5, with D perhaps TRBD1 (6 bases). Trimming shortened V by 5 bases and J by 7 bases, and 14 bases separated the two germline ends. The CDR3 is made up of 13 amino acids. CDR3 amino acids: CASSPRQAGTQYF. CDR3 coding DNA: TGTGCCAGCAGTCCCAGACAGGCGGGGACCCAGTACTTC.

This clonotype is a singleton in its sample. One junction end does not reproduce the germline sequence, and a read error may be involved. This chain uses TRBV6-2 or TRBV6-3 with TRBJ2-3; 14 bases match TRBD2. Germline CDR1 MNHEY, CDR2 SVGEGT. The CDR3 consists of 16 residues. The chain's CDR3 is CVSSYRGLAGVDTQYF. CDR3 nucleotides: TGTGTCAGCAGTTACCGGGGACTAGCGGGAGTGGATACGCAGTATTTT.

CDR3 sequence reads: CASSILGRSSGANVLTF. The CDR3 coding sequence is TGTGCCAGCAGCATACTGGGACGAAGCTCTGGGGCCAACGTCCTGACTTTC. The chain employs TRBV28 and TRBJ2-6; either TRBD1 or TRBD2 may fit D (5 bases each). The germline V and J ends were trimmed by 6 bases and 0 bases, with 15 bases remaining between them. This CDR3 region has 17 residues. Germline CDR1 MDHEN, CDR2 SYDVKM.

This clonotype was detected ten times or more. The rearrangement uses TRBV11-2 and TRBJ2-7, with 7 bases identical to TRBD1. The ends lost 5 bases at V and 10 bases at J; junction bases unmatched: 14. CDR1 and CDR2 from the germline V gene are SGHAT and FQNNGV. This CDR3 comprises 14 residues. The CDR3 DNA reads TGTGCCAGCAGCAACCCGACAGGGAGTGGAACCCAGTACTTC. Encoded protein: CASSNPTGSGTQYF.

This chain links TRBV9 with TRBJ1-2, with 9 bases aligning to TRBD1. The CDR3 runs 17 residues. CDR1 SGDLS and CDR2 YYNGEE come from the germline V gene. V trimming: 3 bases; J trimming: 1 base; junction bases outside the gene matches: 10. As DNA, the CDR3 is TGTGCCAGCAGCGGGCCGGGACAGGGCTATGTTAACTATGGCTACACCTTC. This gives the protein CASSGPGQGYVNYGYTF.

In its sample, this clonotype was seen a few times. The chain combines TRBV10-3 with TRBJ2-5; possibly TRBD1 for D (6 bases). There are 15 residues in the CDR3. Germline V CDR1 and CDR2: ENHRY, SYGVKD. The V end lost 0 bases, the J end lost 4 bases, and 12 bases lay between the germline ends. The CDR3 sequence is CAISESGQGRETQYF. CDR3 coding DNA: TGTGCCATCAGTGAGTCCGGCCAGGGGCGAGAGACCCAGTACTTC.

The chain recombines TRBV30 with TRBJ2-4, with 9 bases lining up with TRBD1. The better agreement between TRBJ2-7 and the DNA end casts doubt on the J call. The germline gives CDR1 GTSNPN, CDR2 SVGIG (reference sequence). CDR3 length: 15 amino acids. The CDR3 loop reads CAWSIRTGVTGEQYF. In DNA, the CDR3 is TGTGCCTGGAGTATACGGACAGGGGTTACGGGCGAGCAGTACTTC.

The V gene is TRBV6-4, the J gene TRBJ1-6; D is perhaps TRBD1 (5 bases). The length of the CDR3 is 15 residues. V lost 10 bases, J lost 5 bases, and 18 bases lay in between. Looked up from germline, CDR1 is MRHNA and CDR2 is SNTAGT. CDR3 region: CAMSVGGWNNSPLHF. The CDR3 DNA reads TGTGCCATGAGCGTCGGGGGTTGGAATAATTCACCCCTCCACTTT.

V and J are TRBV29-1 and TRBJ2-1; D is perhaps TRBD2 (6 bases). The CDR3 is made up of 15 amino acids. The V and J ends lost 4 bases and 7 bases respectively, with 20 bases between them. The germline CDR1 and CDR2 sequences are SQVTM and ANQGSEA. The CDR3 protein is CSVGGDPTLGNEQFF. The CDR3 DNA sequence: TGCAGCGTTGGCGGGGACCCCACACTTGGGAATGAGCAGTTCTTC.

The J gene is TRBJ2-5, the V gene TRBV20-1, with TRBD1 matching 8 bases. This CDR3 has 13 residues. Losses at the gene ends were 6 bases for V and 11 bases for J; bases not matched to a gene: 14. Germline V gene data show CDR1 as DFQATT and CDR2 as SNEGSKA (reference sequence). The CDR3 DNA is TGCAGTGCAACAACCGGGACAGGTTTTGGGCAGTACTTC. Translating it yields CSATTGTGFGQYF.

This clonotype is a singleton in its sample. This chain uses TRBV27 with TRBJ2-7, with 8 nucleotides matching TRBD1. Matching the DNA end better, TRBJ2-5 makes the J call doubtful. The CDR3 is made up of 15 amino acids. In germline, CDR1 is MNHEY, CDR2 SMNVEV (reference sequence). In DNA, the CDR3 is TGTGCCAGCAGTATCGGGACAGGAGGTACGGAGACCCAGTACTTC. Translating gives CASSIGTGGTETQYF.

The chain employs TRBV20-1 and TRBJ2-7; TRBD2 aligns across 7 bases. The CDR3 is made up of 16 amino acids. The germline V gene has CDR1 DFQATT and CDR2 SNEGSKA (reference sequence). The J segment lost 4 bases and the V segment lost 2 bases, leaving 14 bases of the junction unmatched. For the CDR3, the DNA is TGCAGTGCTAGATACGTAATCGGCGGGAGCAAGTACGAGCAGTACTTC. It translates to CSARYVIGGSKYEQYF.

This chain uses TRBV20-1 with TRBJ1-5; the match to TRBD1 covers 9 bases. The CDR3 has 17 amino acids. In germline, CDR1 is DFQATT, CDR2 SNEGSKA (reference sequence). J was trimmed by 1 base and V by 1 base; bases with no gene match: 8. The chain's CDR3 is CSARAYTGGSSNQPQHF. The CDR3 DNA sequence: TGCAGTGCTAGAGCTTATACAGGGGGCTCAAGCAATCAGCCCCAGCATTTT.

This clonotype was counted a few times. The V and J genes are TRBV12-3 or TRBV12-4 and TRBJ1-4; 8 nucleotides align to TRBD1. The CDR3 is made up of 16 amino acids. With V trimmed by 6 bases and J by 1 base, 7 bases remained unmatched. The CDR3 DNA sequence: TGTGCCAGCAGCGACGGACAGGGAAGAACTAATGAAAAACTGTTTTTT. Its translation is CASSDGQGRTNEKLFF.

This clonotype was counted between two and nine times. This rearrangement joins TRBV20-1 to TRBJ2-3; 9 nucleotides line up with TRBD1. Trimming took 3 bases from V and 6 from J; bases not matched to a gene: 16. Germline V CDR1 and CDR2: DFQATT, SNEGSKA (reference sequence). There are 17 residues in the CDR3. The CDR3 here is CSASGQGIPIYSDTQYF. For the CDR3, the DNA is TGCAGTGCTAGTGGACAGGGGATACCCATCTACTCGGATACGCAGTATTTT.

The rearrangement joins TRBV28 to TRBJ1-2; 7 positions match TRBD1. The V gene end was trimmed by 6 bases and the J gene end by 8 bases; junction bases not matched to a gene: 21. CDR3 length: 17 residues. Per the germline V gene, CDR1 is MDHEN and CDR2 is SYDVKM. This chain's CDR3 is CASRKIDRVGKAGGYTF. The CDR3 DNA sequence: TGTGCCAGCAGGAAAATAGACAGGGTCGGAAAGGCTGGCGGCTACACCTTC.